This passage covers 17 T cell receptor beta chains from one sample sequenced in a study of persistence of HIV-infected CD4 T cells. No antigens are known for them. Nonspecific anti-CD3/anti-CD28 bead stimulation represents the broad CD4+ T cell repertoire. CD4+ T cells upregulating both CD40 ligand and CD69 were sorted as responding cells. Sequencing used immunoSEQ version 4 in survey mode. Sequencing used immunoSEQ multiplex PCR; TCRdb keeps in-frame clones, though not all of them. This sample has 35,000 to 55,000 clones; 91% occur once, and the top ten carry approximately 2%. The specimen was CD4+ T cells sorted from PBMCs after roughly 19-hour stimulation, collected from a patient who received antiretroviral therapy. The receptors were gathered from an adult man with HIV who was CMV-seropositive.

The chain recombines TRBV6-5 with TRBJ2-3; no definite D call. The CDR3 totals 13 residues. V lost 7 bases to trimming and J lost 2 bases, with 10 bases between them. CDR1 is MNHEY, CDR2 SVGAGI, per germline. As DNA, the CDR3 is TGTGCCAGCACAGCGACCTTCACAGATACGCAGTATTTT. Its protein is CASTATFTDTQYF.

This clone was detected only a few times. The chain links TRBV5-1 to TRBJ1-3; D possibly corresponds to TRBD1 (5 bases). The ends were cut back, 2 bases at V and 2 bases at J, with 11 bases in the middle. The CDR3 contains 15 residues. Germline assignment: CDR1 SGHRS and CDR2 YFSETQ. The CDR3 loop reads CASSFGRATGNTIYF. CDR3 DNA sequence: TGCGCCAGCAGCTTTGGCAGGGCTACTGGAAACACCATATATTTT.

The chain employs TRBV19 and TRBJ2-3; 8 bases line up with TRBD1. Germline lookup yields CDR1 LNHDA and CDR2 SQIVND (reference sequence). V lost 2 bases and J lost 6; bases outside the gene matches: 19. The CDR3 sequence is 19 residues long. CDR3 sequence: CASSITYGTGFLSRDTQYF. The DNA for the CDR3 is TGTGCCAGTAGTATAACCTACGGGACAGGTTTCCTGAGTCGGGATACGCAGTATTTT.

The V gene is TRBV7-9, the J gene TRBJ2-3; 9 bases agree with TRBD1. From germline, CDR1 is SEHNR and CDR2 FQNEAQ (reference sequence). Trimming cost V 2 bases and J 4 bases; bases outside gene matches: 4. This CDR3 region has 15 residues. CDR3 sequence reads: CASSLWTGAPDTQYF. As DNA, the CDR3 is TGTGCCAGCAGCTTATGGACAGGGGCTCCAGATACGCAGTATTTT.

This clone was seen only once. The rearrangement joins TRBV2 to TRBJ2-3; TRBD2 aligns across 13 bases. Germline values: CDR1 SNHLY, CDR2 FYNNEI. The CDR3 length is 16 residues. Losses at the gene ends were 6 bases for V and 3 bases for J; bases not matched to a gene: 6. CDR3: CASSRTSGGATDTQYF. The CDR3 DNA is TGTGCCAGCAGCAGAACTAGCGGGGGGGCGACAGATACGCAGTATTTT. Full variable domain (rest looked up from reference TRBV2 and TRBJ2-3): EPEVTQTPSHQVTQMGQEVILRCVPISNHLYFYWYRQILGQKVEFLVSFYNNEISEKSEIFDDQFSVERPDGSNFTLKIRSTKLEDSAMYFCASSRTSGGATDTQYFGPGTRLTVL.

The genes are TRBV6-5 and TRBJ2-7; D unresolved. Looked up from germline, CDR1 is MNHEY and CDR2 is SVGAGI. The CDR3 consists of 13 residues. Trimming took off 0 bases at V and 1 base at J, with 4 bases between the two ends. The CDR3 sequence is CASSYSASYEQYF. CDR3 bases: TGTGCCAGCAGTTACTCGGCATCCTACGAGCAGTACTTC.

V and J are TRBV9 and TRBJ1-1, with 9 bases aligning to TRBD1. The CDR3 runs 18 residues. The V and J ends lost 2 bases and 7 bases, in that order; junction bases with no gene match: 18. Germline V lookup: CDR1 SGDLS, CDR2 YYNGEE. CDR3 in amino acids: CASSVVVGTGPFGGEAFF. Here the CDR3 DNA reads TGTGCCAGCAGCGTTGTAGTGGGGACAGGGCCTTTCGGGGGTGAAGCTTTCTTT.

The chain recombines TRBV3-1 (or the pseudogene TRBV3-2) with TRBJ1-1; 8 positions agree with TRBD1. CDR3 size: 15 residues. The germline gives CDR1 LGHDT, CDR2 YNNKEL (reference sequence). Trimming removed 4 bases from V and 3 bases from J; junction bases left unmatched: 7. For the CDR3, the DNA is TGTGCCAGCAGCCCTGGACAGGGTAAGCACACTGAAGCTTTCTTT. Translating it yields CASSPGQGKHTEAFF.

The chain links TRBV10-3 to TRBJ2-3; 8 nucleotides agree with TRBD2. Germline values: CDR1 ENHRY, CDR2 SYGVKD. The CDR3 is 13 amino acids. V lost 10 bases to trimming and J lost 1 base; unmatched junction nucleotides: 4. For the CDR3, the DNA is TGTGCCACCGAGACTAGCGGCACAGATACGCAGTATTTT. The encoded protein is CATETSGTDTQYF.

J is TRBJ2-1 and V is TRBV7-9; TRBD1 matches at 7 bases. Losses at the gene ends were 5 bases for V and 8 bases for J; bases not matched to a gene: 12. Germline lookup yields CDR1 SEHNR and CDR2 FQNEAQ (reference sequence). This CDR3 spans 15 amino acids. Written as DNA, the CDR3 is TGTGCCAGCAGCCACGGGGACAGACGTTCCGATGAGCAGTTCTTC. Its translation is CASSHGDRRSDEQFF.

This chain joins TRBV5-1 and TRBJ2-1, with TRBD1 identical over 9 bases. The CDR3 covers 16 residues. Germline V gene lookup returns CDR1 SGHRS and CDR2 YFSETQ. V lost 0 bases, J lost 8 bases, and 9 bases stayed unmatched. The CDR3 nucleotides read TGCGCCAGCAGCTTGGGAGGGACAGGGTGGTTCGATGAGCAGTTCTTC. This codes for CASSLGGTGWFDEQFF.

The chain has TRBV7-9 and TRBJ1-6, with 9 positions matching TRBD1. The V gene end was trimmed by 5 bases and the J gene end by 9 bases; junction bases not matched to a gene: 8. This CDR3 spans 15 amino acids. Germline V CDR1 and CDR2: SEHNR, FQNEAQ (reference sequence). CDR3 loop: CASSPGTGNTSPLHF. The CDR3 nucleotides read TGTGCCAGCAGCCCAGGGACAGGGAATACTTCACCCCTCCACTTT.

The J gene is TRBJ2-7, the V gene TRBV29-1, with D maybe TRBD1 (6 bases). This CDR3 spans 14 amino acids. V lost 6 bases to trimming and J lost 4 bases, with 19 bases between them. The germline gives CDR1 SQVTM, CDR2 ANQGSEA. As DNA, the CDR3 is TGCAGCGTAGCCACTGACAGGTATAAGTACGAGCAGTACTTC. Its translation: CSVATDRYKYEQYF.

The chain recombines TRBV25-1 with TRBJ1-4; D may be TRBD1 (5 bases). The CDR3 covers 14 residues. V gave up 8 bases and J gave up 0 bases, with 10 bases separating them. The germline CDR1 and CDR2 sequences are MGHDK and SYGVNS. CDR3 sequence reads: CASAIGATNEKLFF. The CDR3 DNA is TGTGCCAGCGCGATAGGGGCAACTAATGAAAAACTGTTTTTT. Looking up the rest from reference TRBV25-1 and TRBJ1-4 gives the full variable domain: EADIYQTPRYLVIGTGKKITLECSQTMGHDKMYWYQQDPGMELHLIHYSYGVNSTEKGDLSSESTVSRIRTEHFPLTLESARPSHTSQYLCASAIGATNEKLFFGSGTQLSVL.

As DNA, the CDR3 is TGCAGCGTTAGGCAGGGGGGTCAGCCCCAGCATTTT. Translating it yields CSVRQGGQPQHF. This chain links TRBV29-1 with TRBJ1-5, with 7 positions matching TRBD1. Germline V lookup: CDR1 SQVTM, CDR2 ANQGSEA. CDR3 length equals 12 residues. V was pared by 5 bases and J by 6 bases, with 4 bases of the junction left unmatched.

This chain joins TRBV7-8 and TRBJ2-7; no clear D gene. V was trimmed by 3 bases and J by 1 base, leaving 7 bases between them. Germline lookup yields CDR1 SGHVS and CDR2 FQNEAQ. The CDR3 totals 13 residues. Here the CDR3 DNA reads TGTGCCAGCAGCTTCATGGTTTCCTACGAGCAGTACTTC. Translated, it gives CASSFMVSYEQYF.

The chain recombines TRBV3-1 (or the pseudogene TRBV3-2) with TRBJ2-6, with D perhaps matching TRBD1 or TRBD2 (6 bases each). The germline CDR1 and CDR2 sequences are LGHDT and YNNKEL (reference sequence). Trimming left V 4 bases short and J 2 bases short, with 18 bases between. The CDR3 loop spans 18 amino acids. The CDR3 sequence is CASSPSDRGLAGANVLTF. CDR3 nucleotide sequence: TGTGCCAGCAGCCCCTCTGACCGGGGGCTAGCTGGGGCCAACGTCCTGACTTTC.